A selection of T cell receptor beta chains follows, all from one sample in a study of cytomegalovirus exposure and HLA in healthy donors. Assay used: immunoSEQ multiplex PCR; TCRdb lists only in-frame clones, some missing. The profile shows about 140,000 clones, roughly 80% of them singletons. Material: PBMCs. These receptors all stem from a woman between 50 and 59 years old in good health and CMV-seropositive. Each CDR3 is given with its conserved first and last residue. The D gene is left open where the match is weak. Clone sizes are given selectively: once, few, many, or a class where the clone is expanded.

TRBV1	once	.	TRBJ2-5	CTSSHSLVLTYGETQYF	TGCACCAGCAGCCACTCCTTAGTACTAACTTATGGGGAGACCCAGTACTTC
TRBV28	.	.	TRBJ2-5	CASSTGGPNLYQETQYF	TGTGCCAGCAGTACTGGGGGCCCGAATCTGTACCAAGAGACCCAGTACTTC
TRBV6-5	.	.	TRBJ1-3	CAAQEGFSGNTIYF	TGTGCAGCCCAGGAGGGTTTCTCTGGAAACACCATATATTTT
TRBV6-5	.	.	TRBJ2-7	CASSSTGTYEQYF	TGTGCCAGCAGTTCAACAGGTACCTACGAGCAGTACTTC
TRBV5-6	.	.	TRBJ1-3	CASGRVSGNTIYF	TGTGCCAGCGGGAGGGTCTCTGGAAACACCATATATTTT
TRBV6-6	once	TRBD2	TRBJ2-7	CASSGSGTSGYEQYF	TGTGCCAGCAGTGGATCCGGGACTAGCGGGTACGAGCAGTACTTC
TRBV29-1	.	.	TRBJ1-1	CSAGREGTEAFF	TGCAGCGCCGGCAGGGAAGGGACTGAAGCTTTCTTT
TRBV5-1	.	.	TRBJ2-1	CASSLGQGNEQFF	TGCGCCAGCAGCTTGGGGCAGGGCAATGAGCAGTTCTTC
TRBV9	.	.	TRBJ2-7	CASSTDGDTQYF	TGTGCCAGCAGCACCGACGGAGATACGCAGTACTTC
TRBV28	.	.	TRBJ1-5	CASRYGGQPQHF	TGTGCCAGCAGGTACGGGGGGCAGCCCCAGCATTTT
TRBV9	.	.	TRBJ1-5	CASSVGGYSNQPQHF	TGTGCCAGCAGCGTAGGCGGATATAGCAATCAGCCCCAGCATTTT
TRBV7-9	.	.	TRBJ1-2	CASSFSTGNYGYTF	TGTGCCAGCAGCTTTTCGACAGGAAACTATGGCTACACCTTC
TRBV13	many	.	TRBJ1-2	CASSLVSGAYGYTF	TGTGCCAGCAGCTTAGTTAGTGGGGCCTATGGCTACACCTTC
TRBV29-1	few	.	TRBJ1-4	CSVGGTGLEKLFF	TGCAGCGTCGGGGGGACGGGTCTAGAAAAACTGTTTTTT
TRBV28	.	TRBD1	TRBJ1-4	CASREPGQGFEKLFF	TGTGCCAGCAGGGAGCCGGGACAGGGGTTTGAAAAACTGTTTTTT
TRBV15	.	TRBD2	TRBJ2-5	CATSRAATSGGKETQYF	TGTGCCACCAGCAGAGCGGCGACTAGCGGGGGGAAAGAGACCCAGTACTTC
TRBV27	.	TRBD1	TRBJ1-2	CASSSPGRADPGGSGYTF	TGTGCCAGCAGTTCCCCGGGAAGAGCGGACCCAGGGGGCTCTGGCTACACCTTC
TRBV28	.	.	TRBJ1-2	CASSPRGNYGYTF	TGTGCCAGCAGCCCAAGAGGGAACTATGGCTACACCTTC
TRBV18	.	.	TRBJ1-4	CASSPRDSTNEKLFF	TGTGCCAGCTCACCTAGGGACTCTACTAATGAAAAACTGTTTTTT
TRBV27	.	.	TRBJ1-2	CASSLIPGFYGYTF	TGTGCCAGCAGTTTAATCCCGGGTTTTTATGGCTACACCTTC
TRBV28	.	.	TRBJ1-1	CASSLQGVNTEAFF	TGTGCCAGCAGTTTACAGGGCGTGAACACTGAAGCTTTCTTT
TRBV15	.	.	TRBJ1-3	CATSTHETHPGNTIYF	TGTGCCACCAGCACCCACGAGACACATCCTGGAAACACCATATATTTT